A single sample is the source of the 12 T cell receptor beta chains below, sequenced in a study of T cell clonality in common variable immunodeficiency. Study results and caveats: Common variable immunodeficiency TCR beta sequences reportedly had fewer deletions and N-nucleotide insertions.

TCRdb's copy holds only in-frame clones and misses some; the assay was immunoSEQ multiplex PCR. The sample presents fewer than 20,000 clones, none singletons. Their target antigens are unknown. The sample was peripheral blood mononuclear cells. These receptor sequences come from a human donor with common variable immunodeficiency.

This clone was seen more than once but under ten times. The read falls 3 residues short of the CDR3 end, and the missing part is taken from the germline J gene. The gene calls are TRBV6-2 or TRBV6-3 and TRBJ1-1, with D maybe TRBD1 (5 bases). CDR1 and CDR2 (germline): MNHEY, SVGEGT. Between the trimmed V and J ends, which lost 5 bases and 0 bases, there was a span of 10 bases. The CDR3 extends over 14 amino acids. The part of the CDR3 DNA that was read is TGTGCCAGCAGTACTAACAGGATGAACACTGAA. Residues: CASSTNRMNTE. The entire CDR3 protein is CASSTNRMNTEAFF.

This clone was counted ten times or more. The missing CDR3 end, 3 residues past where the read stops, is filled in from the germline J gene. The chain has TRBV10-3 and TRBJ1-1; D is unresolved. The CDR3 spans 16 residues. Per germline, CDR1 ENHRY and CDR2 SYGVKD. The ends were cut back, 3 bases at V and 1 base at J, with 15 bases in the middle. The sequenced part of the CDR3 DNA is TGTGCCATCAGTGATAGCTCTCGGACTGCGAACACTGAA. It encodes CAISDSSRTANTE. The whole CDR3 sequence is CAISDSSRTANTEAFF.

Ten or more counts support this clone. The CDR3 goes on 3 residues after the read ends, and that part is filled in from the germline J gene. The V and J genes are TRBV19 and TRBJ1-5, with 9 bases identical to TRBD1. The CDR3 spans 14 residues. With V trimmed by 6 bases and J by 5 bases, 5 bases remained unmatched. Germline CDR1 and CDR2: LNHDA and SQIVND (reference sequence). The sequenced part of the CDR3 DNA is TGTGCCAGTAGCGCCCGGACAGGGGATCAGCCC. Translation: CASSARTGDQP. The entire CDR3 sequence reads CASSARTGDQPQHF.

Notes on this clone: The CDR3 goes on 3 residues after the read ends, and that part is filled in from the germline J gene. The gene calls are TRBV2 and TRBJ2-2, with 12 nucleotides matching TRBD2. Germline CDR1 SNHLY, CDR2 FYNNEI. The CDR3 spans 14 residues. Trimming at V came to 6 bases and at J to 4 bases, leaving 0 bases not matched to a gene. CDR3 sequence reads: CASRTSGSTGELFF. CDR3 bases read: TGTGCCAGCAGGACTAGCGGGAGCACCGGGGAG.

This clone turned up a few times. The observed sequence ends 3 residues before the CDR3 terminus, with the missing tail filled in from the germline J gene. The chain joins TRBV7-9 to TRBJ2-3; the D is unclear. Germline V CDR1 and CDR2: SEHNR, FQNEAQ (reference sequence). The CDR3 has 11 amino acids. V was cut by 8 bases and J by 2 bases, with 5 bases left in between. CDR3 loop: CASGLTDTQYF. The CDR3 DNA, read in part, is TGTGCCAGCGGCCTCACAGATACG.

This clone occurred a few times. The CDR3 end falls 3 residues outside the read, so it is completed with the germline J gene. The rearrangement joins TRBV7-9 to TRBJ1-2; 7 bases match TRBD1. V shed 1 base, J shed 7 bases, and the junction held 6 bases outside the gene matches. This CDR3 contains 14 residues. CDR1 and CDR2 (germline): SEHNR, FQNEAQ (reference sequence). The CDR3: CASSLDWDSGGYTF. CDR3 DNA (partial): TGTGCCAGCAGCTTAGACTGGGACAGTGGTGGC.

This clone was detected only a few times. The read terminates 3 residues ahead of where the CDR3 ends, so the germline J gene completes it. J is TRBJ2-5 and V is TRBV19; the D gene is possibly TRBD1 (8 bases). The CDR3 contains 14 residues. The V end lost 5 bases, the J end lost 2 bases, and 12 bases lay between the germline ends. CDR1 is LNHDA, CDR2 SQIVND, per germline (reference sequence). Partial CDR3 DNA: TGTGCCAGTAGTGAACAGGGGGGGCAAGAGACC. This sequence encodes CASSEQGGQET. The whole CDR3 region reads CASSEQGGQETQYF. The full variable domain, its missing parts supplied by reference TRBV19 and TRBJ2-5, is DGGITQSPKYLFRKEGQNVTLSCEQNLNHDAMYWYRQDPGQGLRLIYYSQIVNDFQKGDIAEGYSVSREKKESFPLTVTSAQKNPTAFYLCASSEQGGQETQYFGPGTRLLVL.

This clone was seen a handful of times. The read halts 3 residues ahead of the CDR3 end, with the missing end drawn from the germline J gene. V usage is TRBV2 and J usage is TRBJ1-4; 7 bases line up with TRBD1. Germline CDR1 and CDR2: SNHLY and FYNNEI. This CDR3 has 15 residues. Losses at the gene ends were 6 bases for V and 2 bases for J; bases not matched to a gene: 6. The CDR3 spells CASRKDRTTNEKLFF. The CDR3 DNA, read in part, is TGTGCCAGCAGGAAGGACAGGACTACTAATGAAAAA.

This clone has just a few counts. The sequenced fragment ends 3 residues before the CDR3 boundary, so the rest is inferred from the germline J gene. The V call is TRBV2, the J call TRBJ1-4, with 7 positions matching TRBD1. With V trimmed by 6 bases and J by 5 bases, 9 bases remained unmatched. The CDR3 contains 15 residues. Germline V lookup: CDR1 SNHLY, CDR2 FYNNEI. The sequenced part of the CDR3 DNA is TGTGCCAGCAGCACTTACGGGACAGAGAATGAAAAA. This translates into CASSTYGTENEK. The whole CDR3 sequence is CASSTYGTENEKLFF.

This clone has more than one count but fewer than ten. The read stops 3 residues short of the end of the CDR3; the missing end is completed from the germline J gene. The V call is TRBV29-1, the J call TRBJ2-7; D is uncertain. This CDR3 contains 12 residues. Germline-derived CDR1 and CDR2 are SQVTM and ANQGSEA. The V gene lost 7 bases and the J gene lost 5 bases, with 15 bases spanning the gap. Partial CDR3 DNA: TGCAGCGGCCACAGTATTCGGCACGAG. This codes for CSGHSIRHE. In full, the CDR3 reads CSGHSIRHEQYF.

This clone showed up many times. The read is 3 residues too short to cover the CDR3 end, so that end is filled in from the germline J gene. The chain combines TRBV7-3 with TRBJ2-1, with 7 bases that match TRBD1. Germline lookup yields CDR1 SGHTA and CDR2 FQGTGA. V shed 0 bases, J shed 4 bases, and the junction held 3 bases outside the gene matches. The length of the CDR3 is 15 residues. CDR3 sequence reads: CASSLTGGGYNEQFF. CDR3 DNA (partial): TGTGCCAGCAGCTTAACAGGGGGCGGGTACAATGAG. Variable domain in full (rest from reference TRBV7-3 and TRBJ2-1): GAGVSQTPSNKVTEKGKYVELRCDPISGHTALYWYRQSLGQGPEFLIYFQGTGAADDSGLPNDRFFAVRPEGSVSTLKIQRTERGDSAVYLCASSLTGGGYNEQFFGPGTRLTVL.

This clone was recorded many times. Read data end 3 residues before the CDR3 end; the end is taken from the germline J gene. V is TRBV18 and J is TRBJ2-3; 14 nucleotides align to TRBD2. Germline trimming cut 3 bases from V and 4 bases from J; bases unmatched to any gene: 3. CDR1 KGHSH and CDR2 LQKENI come from the germline V gene. The CDR3 extends over 16 amino acids. CDR3 sequence: CASSPGLAGVSDTQYF. CDR3 bases read: TGTGCCAGCTCACCGGGACTAGCGGGGGTATCAGATACG. Drawing the rest from reference TRBV18 and TRBJ2-3, the complete variable domain is NAGVMQNPRHLVRRRGQEARLRCSPMKGHSHVYWYRQLPEEGLKFMVYLQKENIIDESGMPKERFSAEFPKEGPSILRIQQVVRGDSAAYFCASSPGLAGVSDTQYFGPGTRLTVL.